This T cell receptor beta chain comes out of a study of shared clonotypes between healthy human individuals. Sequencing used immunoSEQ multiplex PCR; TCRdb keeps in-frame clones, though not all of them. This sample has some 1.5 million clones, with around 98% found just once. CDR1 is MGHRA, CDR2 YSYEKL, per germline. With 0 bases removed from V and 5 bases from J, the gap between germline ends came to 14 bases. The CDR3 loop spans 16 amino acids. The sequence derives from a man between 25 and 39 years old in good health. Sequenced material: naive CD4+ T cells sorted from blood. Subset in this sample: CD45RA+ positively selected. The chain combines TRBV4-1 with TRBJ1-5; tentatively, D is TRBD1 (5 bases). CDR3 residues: CASSQEPIQAHQPQHF. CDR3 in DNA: TGCGCCAGCAGCCAAGAGCCGATACAGGCGCATCAGCCCCAGCATTTT.